This entry describes one TCR beta chain. Clones were read by immunoSEQ multiplex PCR, and TCRdb kept only the in-frame ones, dropping some. Here the sample spans roughly 80,000 clones, about 96% being singletons. This sample is drawn from a study of T cell clonotyping in hematopoietic cell transplantation. This CDR3 contains 16 residues. Germline values: CDR1 KGHSH, CDR2 LQKENI. V lost 0 bases and J lost 4; bases outside the gene matches: 5. Time point indicated: recipient sample about 28 days before transplant, after cytoreduction. The sample consisted of peripheral blood mononuclear cells, taken before stem cell transplant. The chain employs TRBV18 and TRBJ2-7; 11 nucleotides agree with TRBD1. This TCR came from a woman aged 50 to 60 with acute myeloid leukemia. Some clones in this sample may be carry-over from other donors' samples. The CDR3 nucleotides are TGTGCCAGCTCACCACCGTTAGGGACAGGGGGTTACGAGCAGTACTTC. It translates to CASSPPLGTGGYEQYF.